Each of the 10 T cell receptor beta chains below was sequenced from the same sample in a study of patients and donors after allogeneic stem cell transplantation. In TCRdb, the RT-PCR reads were re-called with MiXCR into one record per CDR3 protein. The top ten hold roughly 3.2% of the sample, which has over 150,000 distinct CDR3 sequences, approximately 31% seen once. Material for sequencing was blood, either unsorted or a sorted T cell fraction (not recorded which). The source is a human donor who was either an allogeneic HSCT recipient or a stem cell or donor lymphocyte infusion donor (not recorded which). It is not recorded whose cells these are; they may come from a transplant donor.

The chain has TRBV5-1 and TRBJ2-1, with TRBD2 identical over 7 bases. The V gene end was trimmed by 7 bases and the J gene end by 3 bases; junction bases not matched to a gene: 10. Germline-derived CDR1 and CDR2 are SGHRS and YFSETQ. The CDR3 has 15 amino acids. CDR3 amino acids: CASGHGPSGYNEQFF. In DNA form, the CDR3 reads TGCGCCAGCGGACACGGGCCTAGCGGCTACAATGAGCAGTTCTTC.

This chain links TRBV11-1 with TRBJ2-1; D is uncertain. Trimming pared 1 base from V and 6 bases from J, leaving 10 bases between. The CDR3 length is 14 residues. Per the germline V gene, CDR1 is SGHAT and CDR2 is FQDESV (reference sequence). In nucleotides, the CDR3 is TGTGCCAGCAGCTTAGTTCTAGGGCCCAATGAGCAGTTCTTC. Protein sequence: CASSLVLGPNEQFF.

This clonotype was observed a few times. The chain combines TRBV29-1 with TRBJ2-7; D not resolved. CDR1 is SQVTM, CDR2 ANQGSEA, per germline. The CDR3 runs to 13 residues. Trimming pared 7 bases from V and 4 bases from J, leaving 17 bases between. CDR3 sequence reads: CSAETWLGYEQYF. For the CDR3, the DNA is TGCAGCGCCGAGACATGGCTGGGATACGAGCAGTACTTC.

The V call is TRBV27, the J call TRBJ1-2, with D unresolved. The CDR3 spans 16 residues. The V end was cut by 1 base, the J end by 2 bases, with 14 bases between. Germline V gives CDR1 MNHEY, CDR2 SMNVEV (reference sequence). The CDR3 nucleotides read TGTGCCAGCAGTTTATTGGAGGAATTAGACAACTATGGCTACACCTTC. Residues: CASSLLEELDNYGYTF.

This clonotype occurred a few times. The chain uses TRBV4-1 and TRBJ1-2, with D perhaps matching TRBD1 (5 bases). V was cut by 4 bases and J by 6 bases, with 15 bases left in between. The CDR3 covers 14 residues. Germline V gene data show CDR1 as MGHRA and CDR2 as YSYEKL. The CDR3 DNA reads as TGCGCCAGCAGCCTCCCCGGCAGGGAGGATGGCTACACCTTC. It translates to CASSLPGREDGYTF.

The chain combines TRBV6-5 with TRBJ1-6, with D possibly TRBD1 on 6 matching bases. V was pared by 6 bases and J by 6 bases, with 18 bases between. The CDR3 totals 16 residues. Germline V CDR1 and CDR2: MNHEY, SVGAGI. CDR3 nucleotides: TGTGCCAGCAGCCCCGATCCAGGCAGGGGTAATTCACCCCTCCACTTT. Encoded protein: CASSPDPGRGNSPLHF.

This clonotype was observed once. J is TRBJ2-3 and V is TRBV7-9; 7 nucleotides align to TRBD2. There are 18 residues in the CDR3. With 0 bases clipped from V and 0 bases from J, the junction kept 9 bases outside the gene matches. Germline values: CDR1 SEHNR, CDR2 FQNEAQ (reference sequence). CDR3 bases: TGTGCCAGCAGCTTAGCTCGTCGGCTAGCGGAGAGCACAGATACGCAGTATTTT. It codes for CASSLARRLAESTDTQYF.

V gene TRBV20-1 combines with J gene TRBJ2-7, with 11 bases that match TRBD2. CDR1 is DFQATT, CDR2 SNEGSKA, per germline (reference sequence). V shed 0 bases and J 5 bases; nucleotides not matched to a gene: 9. The CDR3 loop spans 16 amino acids. CDR3 in amino acids: CSARDWLLAGGNEQYF. The CDR3 nucleotides read TGCAGTGCTAGAGATTGGCTTCTAGCGGGAGGAAACGAGCAGTACTTC.

This clonotype was found many times. The J gene is TRBJ1-1, the V gene TRBV5-1; tentative D call: TRBD1 (6 bases). The CDR3 consists of 15 residues. Per germline, CDR1 SGHRS and CDR2 YFSETQ. Trimming stripped 2 bases from V and 2 bases from J, with 13 bases between. Here the CDR3 reads CASSFWGTSNTEAFF. The CDR3, as DNA: TGCGCCAGCAGCTTCTGGGGGACAAGCAACACTGAAGCTTTCTTT. Variable domain in full (rest from reference TRBV5-1 and TRBJ1-1): KAGVTQTPRYLIKTRGQQVTLSCSPISGHRSVSWYQQTPGQGLQFLFEYFSETQRNKGNFPGRFSGRQFSNSRSEMNVSTLELGDSALYLCASSFWGTSNTEAFFGQGTRLTVV.

The chain combines TRBV20-1 with TRBJ2-5; a possible D gene is TRBD1 (5 bases). The V end lost 3 bases, the J end lost 2 bases, and 19 bases lay between the germline ends. This CDR3 is built from 16 residues. Germline CDR1 is DFQATT and CDR2 is SNEGSKA (reference sequence). The CDR3 region is CSASAGRPIYQETQYF. DNA for the CDR3: TGCAGTGCTAGTGCAGGGCGGCCTATCTATCAAGAGACCCAGTACTTC.